This record concerns one TCR beta chain sequence. As yet, its antigen is unknown. This sample was included in a study of T cells in Graves' hyperthyroidism and ophthalmopathy. The germline CDR1 and CDR2 sequences are MNHNS and SASEGT. The CDR3 covers 17 residues. Trimming removed 7 bases at V and 7 bases at J, with 23 bases between. Overall study findings and caveats: Also found in blood were most expanded thyroid clonotypes above 0.001.

TCR beta CDR3 sequences were amplified from RNA transcripts. The primer set for the first-round RT-PCR of the TCR CDR3 was HTBI. TCRdb re-called the multiplex PCR reads with MiXCR, one entry per CDR3 protein. The sample lists under 300,000 distinct CDR3 sequences, just over 14% occurring once. Uncontrolled infection, other autoimmune disease, pregnancy or lactation disqualified patients from enrolment. Before ophthalmopathy appeared, progressors gave blood at initial hyperthyroidism diagnosis. Fresh peripheral blood, approximately 10 ml, yielded the PBMCs. Sequenced: blood. The gene calls are TRBV6-1 and TRBJ1-6; possible D gene TRBD1, 5 bases. The receptor was derived from a woman between 40 and 55 years old with Graves' hyperthyroidism that later progressed to Graves' ophthalmopathy. DNA for the CDR3: TGTGCCAGCAATCGTCTGACAGCCTCATTTCGGAATTCACCCCTCCACTTT. Protein product: CASNRLTASFRNSPLHF.